The clone carrying this T cell receptor (beta chain) was detected many times. CDR1 is MNHEY, CDR2 SVGAGI, per germline. J gave up 12 bases and V 6 bases, and 8 bases lay outside the gene matches. This CDR3 has 12 amino acids. The sample originates from a study of blood T cell repertoires in COVID-19. Study overall: The origin of the acute and convalescent COVID-19 samples was the United States, Italy and Spain. Sources were T cells, B-cell-depleted T cells, or PBMCs; the material itself was cDNA or gDNA.

Assay: immunoSEQ multiplex PCR; the TCRdb copy retains only in-frame clones and omits some. The sample lists 100,000 or so clones; roughly 80% were seen once. This clonotype was sampled from a woman aged 80 or older with acute or convalescent COVID-19. This chain joins TRBV6-5 and TRBJ1-1; 9 bases line up with TRBD1. Sequenced material: peripheral blood. The CDR3 loop is CASSPGQGRTFF. Written as DNA, the CDR3 is TGTGCCAGCAGCCCGGGACAGGGACGCACTTTCTTT.